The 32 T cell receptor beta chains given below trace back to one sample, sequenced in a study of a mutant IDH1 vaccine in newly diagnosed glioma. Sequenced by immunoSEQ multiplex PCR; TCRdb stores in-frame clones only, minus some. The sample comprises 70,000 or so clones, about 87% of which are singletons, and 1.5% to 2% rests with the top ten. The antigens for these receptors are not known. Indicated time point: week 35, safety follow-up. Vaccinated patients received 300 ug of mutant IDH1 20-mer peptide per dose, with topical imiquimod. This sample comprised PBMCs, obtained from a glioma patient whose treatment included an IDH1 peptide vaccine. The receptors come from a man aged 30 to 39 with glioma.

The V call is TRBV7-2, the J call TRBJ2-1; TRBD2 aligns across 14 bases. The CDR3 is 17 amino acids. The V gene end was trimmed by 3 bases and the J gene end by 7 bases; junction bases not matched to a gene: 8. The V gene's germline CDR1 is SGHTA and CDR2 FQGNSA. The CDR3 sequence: CASSFRPTSGRANEQFF. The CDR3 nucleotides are TGTGCCAGCAGCTTTCGACCGACTAGCGGGAGGGCAAATGAGCAGTTCTTC.

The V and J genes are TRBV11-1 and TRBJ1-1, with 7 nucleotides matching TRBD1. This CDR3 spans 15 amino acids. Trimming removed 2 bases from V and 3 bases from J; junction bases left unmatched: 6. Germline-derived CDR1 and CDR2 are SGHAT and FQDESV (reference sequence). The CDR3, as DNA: TGTGCCAGCAGCTTAAGACAGGGTATTGACACTGAAGCTTTCTTT. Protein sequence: CASSLRQGIDTEAFF.

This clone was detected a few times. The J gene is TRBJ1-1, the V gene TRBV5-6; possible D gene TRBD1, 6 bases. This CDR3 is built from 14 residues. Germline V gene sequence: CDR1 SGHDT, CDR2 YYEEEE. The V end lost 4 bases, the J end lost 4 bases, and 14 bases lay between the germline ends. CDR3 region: CASSDVSGATEAFF. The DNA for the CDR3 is TGTGCCAGCAGCGACGTCTCGGGGGCCACTGAAGCTTTCTTT. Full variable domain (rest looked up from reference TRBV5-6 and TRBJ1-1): DAGVTQSPTHLIKTRGQQVTLRCSPKSGHDTVSWYQQALGQGPQFIFQYYEEEERQRGNFPDRFSGHQFPNYSSELNVNALLLGDSALYLCASSDVSGATEAFFGQGTRLTVV.

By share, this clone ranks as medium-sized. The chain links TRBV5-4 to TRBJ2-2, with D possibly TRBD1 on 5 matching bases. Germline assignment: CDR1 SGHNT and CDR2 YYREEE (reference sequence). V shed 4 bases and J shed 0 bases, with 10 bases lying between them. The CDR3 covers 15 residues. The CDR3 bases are TGTGCCAGCAGCCCCCAGGGAACGAACACCGGGGAGCTGTTTTTT. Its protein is CASSPQGTNTGELFF.

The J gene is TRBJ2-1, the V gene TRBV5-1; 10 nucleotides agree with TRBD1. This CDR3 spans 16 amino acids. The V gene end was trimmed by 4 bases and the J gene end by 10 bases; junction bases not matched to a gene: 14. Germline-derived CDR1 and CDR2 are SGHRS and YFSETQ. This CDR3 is CASSEKPGQGIIEQFF. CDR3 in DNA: TGCGCCAGCAGCGAAAAACCGGGACAGGGGATTATAGAGCAGTTCTTC.

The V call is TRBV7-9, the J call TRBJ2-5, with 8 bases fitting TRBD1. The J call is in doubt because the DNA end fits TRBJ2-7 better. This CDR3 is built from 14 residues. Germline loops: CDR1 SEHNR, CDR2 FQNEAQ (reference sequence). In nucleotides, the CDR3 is TGTGCCAGCAGCTATCCGGGACAGGCCTACGAGCAGTACTTC. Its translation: CASSYPGQAYEQYF.

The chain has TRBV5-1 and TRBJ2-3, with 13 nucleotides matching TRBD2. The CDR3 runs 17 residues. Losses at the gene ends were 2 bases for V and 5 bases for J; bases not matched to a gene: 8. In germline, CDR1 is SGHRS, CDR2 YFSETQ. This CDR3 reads CASSFLGLAGVEDTQYF. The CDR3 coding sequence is TGCGCCAGCAGCTTCCTCGGACTAGCGGGAGTGGAAGATACGCAGTATTTT. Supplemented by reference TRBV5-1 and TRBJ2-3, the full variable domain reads KAGVTQTPRYLIKTRGQQVTLSCSPISGHRSVSWYQQTPGQGLQFLFEYFSETQRNKGNFPGRFSGRQFSNSRSEMNVSTLELGDSALYLCASSFLGLAGVEDTQYFGPGTRLTVL.

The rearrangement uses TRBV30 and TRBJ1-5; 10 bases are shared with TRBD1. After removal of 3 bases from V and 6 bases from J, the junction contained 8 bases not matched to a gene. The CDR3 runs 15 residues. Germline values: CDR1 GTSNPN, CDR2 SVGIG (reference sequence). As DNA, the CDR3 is TGTGCCTGGAGCCCCCGGGACAGGGGAATTCAGCCCCAGCATTTT. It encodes CAWSPRDRGIQPQHF. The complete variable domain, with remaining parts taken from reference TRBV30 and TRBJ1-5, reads SQTIHQWPATLVQPVGSPLSLECTVEGTSNPNLYWYRQAAGRGLQLLFYSVGIGQISSEVPQNLSASRPQDRQFILSSKKLLLSDSGFYLCAWSPRDRGIQPQHFGDGTRLSIL.

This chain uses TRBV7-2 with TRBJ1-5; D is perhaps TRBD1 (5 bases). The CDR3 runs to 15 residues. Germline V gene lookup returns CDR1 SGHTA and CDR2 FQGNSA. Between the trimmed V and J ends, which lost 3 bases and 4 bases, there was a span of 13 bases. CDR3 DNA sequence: TGTGCCAGCAGCTTCCGACCGGGGCCAAATCAGCCCCAGCATTTT. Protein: CASSFRPGPNQPQHF. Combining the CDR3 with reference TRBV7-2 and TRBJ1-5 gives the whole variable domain GAGVSQSPSNKVTEKGKDVELRCDPISGHTALYWYRQSLGQGLEFLIYFQGNSAPDKSGLPSDRFSAERTGGSVSTLTIQRTQQEDSAVYLCASSFRPGPNQPQHFGDGTRLSIL.

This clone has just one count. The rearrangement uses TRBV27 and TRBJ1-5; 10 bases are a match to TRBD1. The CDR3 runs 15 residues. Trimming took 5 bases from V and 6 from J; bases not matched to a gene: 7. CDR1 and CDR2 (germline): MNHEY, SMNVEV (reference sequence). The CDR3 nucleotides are TGTGCCAGCAGTCTGACAGGGGGCGAAGGTCAGCCCCAGCATTTT. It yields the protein CASSLTGGEGQPQHF.

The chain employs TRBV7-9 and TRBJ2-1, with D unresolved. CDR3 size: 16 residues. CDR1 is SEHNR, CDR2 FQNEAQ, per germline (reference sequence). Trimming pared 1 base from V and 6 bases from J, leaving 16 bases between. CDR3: CASSLELGIPINEQFF. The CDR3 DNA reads TGTGCCAGCAGCTTAGAGTTGGGGATTCCTATCAATGAGCAGTTCTTC.

The CDR3 region is CASSLTGGENQPQHF. Here the CDR3 DNA reads TGCGCCAGCAGCCTGACAGGGGGCGAAAATCAGCCCCAGCATTTT. J is TRBJ1-5 and V is TRBV5-1; 10 nucleotides align to TRBD1. The CDR3 is 15 residues long. Germline CDR1 SGHRS, CDR2 YFSETQ. With 4 bases clipped from V and 4 bases from J, the junction kept 5 bases outside the gene matches.

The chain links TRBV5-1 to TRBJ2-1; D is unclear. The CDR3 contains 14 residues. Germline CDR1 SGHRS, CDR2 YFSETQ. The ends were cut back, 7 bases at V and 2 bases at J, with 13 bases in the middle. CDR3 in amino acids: CASAITEAYNEQFF. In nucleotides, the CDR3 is TGCGCCAGCGCCATTACTGAAGCCTACAATGAGCAGTTCTTC. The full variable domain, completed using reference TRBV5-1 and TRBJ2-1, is KAGVTQTPRYLIKTRGQQVTLSCSPISGHRSVSWYQQTPGQGLQFLFEYFSETQRNKGNFPGRFSGRQFSNSRSEMNVSTLELGDSALYLCASAITEAYNEQFFGPGTRLTVL.

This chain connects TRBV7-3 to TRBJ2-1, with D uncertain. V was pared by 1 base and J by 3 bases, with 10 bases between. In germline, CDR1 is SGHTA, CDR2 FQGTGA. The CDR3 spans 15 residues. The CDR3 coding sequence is TGTGCCAGCAGCTTAAGGGCAGGCCGCTACAATGAGCAGTTCTTC. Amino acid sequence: CASSLRAGRYNEQFF. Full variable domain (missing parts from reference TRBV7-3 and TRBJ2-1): GAGVSQTPSNKVTEKGKYVELRCDPISGHTALYWYRQSLGQGPEFLIYFQGTGAADDSGLPNDRFFAVRPEGSVSTLKIQRTERGDSAVYLCASSLRAGRYNEQFFGPGTRLTVL.

The CDR3 region is CASSLDLWGENRYEQYF. The CDR3 bases are TGTGCCAGCAGCTTAGATTTGTGGGGGGAGAATAGGTACGAGCAGTACTTC. This sequence joins TRBV11-2 and TRBJ2-7, with TRBD2 as a possible D gene (6 bases). CDR1 is SGHAT, CDR2 FQNNGV, per germline. The CDR3 spans 17 residues. Trimming pared 0 bases from V and 4 bases from J, leaving 19 bases between.

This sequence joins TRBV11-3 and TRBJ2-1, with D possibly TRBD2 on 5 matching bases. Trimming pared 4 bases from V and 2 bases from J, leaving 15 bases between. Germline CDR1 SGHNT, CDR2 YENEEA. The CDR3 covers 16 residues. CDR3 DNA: TGTGCCAGCAGCTATTCCCGCGGGTCGACCTACAATGAGCAGTTCTTC. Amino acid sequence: CASSYSRGSTYNEQFF.

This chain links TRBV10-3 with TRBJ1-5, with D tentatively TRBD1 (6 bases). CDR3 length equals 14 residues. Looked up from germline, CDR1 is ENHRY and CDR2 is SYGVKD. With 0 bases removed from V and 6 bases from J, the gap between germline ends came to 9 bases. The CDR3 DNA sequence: TGTGCCATCAGTGAGTCCAGGGGAATTCAGCCCCAGCATTTT. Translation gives CAISESRGIQPQHF.

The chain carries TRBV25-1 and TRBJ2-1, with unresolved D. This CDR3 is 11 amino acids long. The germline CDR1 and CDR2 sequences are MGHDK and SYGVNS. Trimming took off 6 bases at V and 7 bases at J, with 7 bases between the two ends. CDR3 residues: CASSLGNEQFF. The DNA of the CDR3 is TGTGCCAGCAGCCTGGGTAATGAGCAGTTCTTC.

For the CDR3, the DNA is TGTGCCAGCAGCCCGGGGGCAGGGGCCTACAATGAGCAGTTCTTC. Translation: CASSPGAGAYNEQFF. The chain has TRBV11-2 and TRBJ2-1, with D possibly being TRBD1 or TRBD2 (6 bases each). Germline assignment: CDR1 SGHAT and CDR2 FQNNGV. The germline V and J ends were trimmed by 5 bases and 2 bases, with 13 bases remaining between them. The CDR3 contains 15 residues.

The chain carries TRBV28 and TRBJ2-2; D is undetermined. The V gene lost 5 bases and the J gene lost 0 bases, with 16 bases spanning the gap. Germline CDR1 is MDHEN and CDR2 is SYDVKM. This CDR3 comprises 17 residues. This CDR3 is CASSTSFARSNTGELFF. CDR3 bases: TGTGCCAGCAGTACTTCATTTGCTCGATCGAACACCGGGGAGCTGTTTTTT.

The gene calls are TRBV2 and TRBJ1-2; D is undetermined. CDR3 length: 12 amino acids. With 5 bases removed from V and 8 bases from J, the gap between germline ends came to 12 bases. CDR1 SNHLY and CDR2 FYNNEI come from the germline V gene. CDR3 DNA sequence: TGTGCCAGCAGTCCAGGAGGAGCGGGCTACACCTTC. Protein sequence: CASSPGGAGYTF.

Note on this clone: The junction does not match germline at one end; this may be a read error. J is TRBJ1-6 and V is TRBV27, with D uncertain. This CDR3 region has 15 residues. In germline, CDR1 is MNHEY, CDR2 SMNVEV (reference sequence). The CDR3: CASSLESSYSSPLHF. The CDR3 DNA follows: TGTGCCAGCAGTTTGGAATCGTCGTATAGTTCACCCCTCCACTTT.

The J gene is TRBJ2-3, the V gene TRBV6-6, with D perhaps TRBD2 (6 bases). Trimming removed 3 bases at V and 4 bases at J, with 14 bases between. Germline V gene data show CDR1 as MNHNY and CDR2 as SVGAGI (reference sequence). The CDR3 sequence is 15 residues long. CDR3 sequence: CASSYSEGRADTQYF. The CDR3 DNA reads TGTGCCAGCAGTTATTCGGAGGGCCGGGCAGATACGCAGTATTTT.

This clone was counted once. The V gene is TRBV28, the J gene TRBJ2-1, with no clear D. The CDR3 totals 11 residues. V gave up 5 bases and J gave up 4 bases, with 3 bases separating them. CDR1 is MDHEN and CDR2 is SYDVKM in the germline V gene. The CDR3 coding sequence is TGTGCCAGCAGTGGATACAATGAGCAGTTCTTC. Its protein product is CASSGYNEQFF.

This CDR3 is CASSLEASEQFF. In DNA, the CDR3 is TGTGCCAGCAGCCTAGAGGCGAGTGAGCAGTTCTTC. This sequence joins TRBV14 and TRBJ2-1; D gene uncertain. CDR1 is SGHDN and CDR2 is FVKESK in the germline V gene. The CDR3 consists of 12 residues. Deletions cut 4 bases from V and 9 bases from J, with 10 bases between.

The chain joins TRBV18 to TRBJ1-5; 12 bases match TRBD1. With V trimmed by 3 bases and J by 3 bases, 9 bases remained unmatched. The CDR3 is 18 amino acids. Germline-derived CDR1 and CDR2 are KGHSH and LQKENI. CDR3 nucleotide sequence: TGTGCCAGCTCACCCGGGACAGGGGGCGGTGGTAACAATCAGCCCCAGCATTTT. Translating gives CASSPGTGGGGNNQPQHF.

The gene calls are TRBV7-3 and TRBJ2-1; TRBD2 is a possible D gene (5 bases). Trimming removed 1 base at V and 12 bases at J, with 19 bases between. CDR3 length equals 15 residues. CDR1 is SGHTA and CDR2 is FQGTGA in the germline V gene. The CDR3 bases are TGTGCCAGCAGCTTAAACCTTGTCGCGGGCGACGTGCAGTTCTTC. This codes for CASSLNLVAGDVQFF.

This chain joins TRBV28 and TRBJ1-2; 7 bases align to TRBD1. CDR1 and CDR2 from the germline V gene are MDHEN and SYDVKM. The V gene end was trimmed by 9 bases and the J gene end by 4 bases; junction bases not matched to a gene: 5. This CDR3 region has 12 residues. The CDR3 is CASRTGIYGYTF. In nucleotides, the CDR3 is TGTGCCAGTCGGACAGGAATCTATGGCTACACCTTC.

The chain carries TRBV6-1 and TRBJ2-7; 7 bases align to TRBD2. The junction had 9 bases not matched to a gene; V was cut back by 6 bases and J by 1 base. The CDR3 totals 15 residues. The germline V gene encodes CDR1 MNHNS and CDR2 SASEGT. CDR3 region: CASRARTRTSYEQYF. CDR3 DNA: TGTGCCAGCAGGGCCAGGACTAGGACATCCTACGAGCAGTACTTC.

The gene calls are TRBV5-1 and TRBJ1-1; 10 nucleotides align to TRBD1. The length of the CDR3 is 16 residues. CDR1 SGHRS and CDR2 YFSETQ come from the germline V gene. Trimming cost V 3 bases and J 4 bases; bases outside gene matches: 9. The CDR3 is CASSSHRDRGGTEAFF. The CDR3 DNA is TGCGCCAGCAGCTCCCACCGGGACAGGGGTGGCACTGAAGCTTTCTTT.

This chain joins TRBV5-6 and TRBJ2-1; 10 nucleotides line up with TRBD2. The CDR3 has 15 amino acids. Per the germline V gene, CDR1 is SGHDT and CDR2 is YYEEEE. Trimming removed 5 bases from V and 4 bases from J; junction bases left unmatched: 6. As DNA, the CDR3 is TGTGCCAGCAGTCCTAGCGGGAGACCTTACAATGAGCAGTTCTTC. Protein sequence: CASSPSGRPYNEQFF.

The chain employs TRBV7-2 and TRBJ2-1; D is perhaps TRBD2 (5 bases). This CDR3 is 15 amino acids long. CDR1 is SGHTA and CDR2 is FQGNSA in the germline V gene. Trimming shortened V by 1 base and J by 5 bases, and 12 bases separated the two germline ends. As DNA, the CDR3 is TGTGCCAGCAGCTTAGATGCGGGTCCCGACAATGAGCAGTTCTTC. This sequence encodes CASSLDAGPDNEQFF.